These 9 T cell receptor beta chains were sequenced from one sample in a study of tumor-infiltrating lymphocytes in primary liver carcinoma. Germline DNA was also extracted, while the blood RNA originated from unsorted whole blood. TCR beta cDNA was reverse-transcribed from approximately 0.45 ug of total RNA. The reaction used a constant-region primer and ProtoScript II reverse transcriptase. Employing slightly modified ARM-PCR, three nested multiplex PCR rounds were run, and these gave rise to the TCR beta libraries. The first two PCR rounds used TRBV1-TRBV30 primers with a Cbeta primer, 10 cycles each. TCRdb re-derived calls from the multiplex PCR reads in MiXCR, one entry per CDR3 protein. The sample carries 330,000 or so distinct CDR3 sequences, less than 75% recorded once. Sequenced: peripheral blood. The receptor source for this set is a man aged 35 to 55 with primary liver carcinoma and hepatitis B virus infection.

This clonotype was counted only a few times. One base away lies a much larger clone, so this may be a sequencing read error. The gene calls are TRBV4-2 and TRBJ2-1; TRBD2 agrees at 7 bases. Per the germline V gene, CDR1 is LGHNA and CDR2 is YNFKEQ. Trimming removed 4 bases from V and 8 bases from J; junction bases left unmatched: 14. The CDR3 totals 16 residues. The CDR3 loop is CASSPGTSVIRYEQFF. The CDR3 nucleotides read TGTGCCAGCAGCCCGGGAACTAGCGTGATTCGGTATGAGCAGTTCTTC.

For this clonotype: A read error may account for a junction end that differs from germline. The chain uses TRBV11-1 and TRBJ2-7; 14 bases align to TRBD2. CDR3 length equals 16 residues. From germline, CDR1 is SGHAT and CDR2 FQDESV (reference sequence). The CDR3 reads CANRGGTSGSPYEQYF. CDR3 DNA sequence: TGTGCCAACAGAGGCGGGACTAGCGGGAGTCCCTATGAGCAGTACTTC.

This chain connects TRBV2 to TRBJ1-5; D is perhaps TRBD1 (6 bases). Germline assignment: CDR1 SNHLY and CDR2 FYNNEI. The CDR3 contains 13 residues. V was trimmed by 8 bases and J by 7 bases, leaving 15 bases between them. DNA of the CDR3: TGTGCCAGCGGGCAGGGGCAATGGCAGCCCCAGCATTTT. Translated: CASGQGQWQPQHF. Complete variable domain (other parts from reference TRBV2 and TRBJ1-5): EPEVTQTPSHQVTQMGQEVILRCVPISNHLYFYWYRQILGQKVEFLVSFYNNEISEKSEIFDDQFSVERPDGSNFTLKIRSTKLEDSAMYFCASGQGQWQPQHFGDGTRLSIL.

There are many counts of this clonotype. The rearrangement links TRBV12-3 or TRBV12-4 to TRBJ2-7, with D possibly called TRBD1 or TRBD2 (5 bases each). The CDR3 consists of 18 residues. The V and J ends lost 5 bases and 2 bases respectively, with 25 bases between them. The CDR3: CASSVDGLGAPGTYEQYF. CDR3 nucleotide sequence: TGTGCCAGCAGTGTTGACGGACTCGGGGCCCCCGGGACCTACGAGCAGTACTTC.

With respect to this clonotype: The CDR3 end shows no conserved phenylalanine or tryptophan, and so a read error is likely. The CDR3 bases are TGTGCCAGCAGCTTAGATGTAGGGAGATATGACTACACCCTC. It translates to CASSLDVGRYDYTL. The chain joins TRBV11-2 to TRBJ1-2; unclear D gene. Germline values: CDR1 SGHAT, CDR2 FQNNGV. The length of the CDR3 is 14 residues.

Of note for this clonotype: A read error may be the cause here, since a much bigger clone is one base away. The chain is built from TRBV12-3 or TRBV12-4 and TRBJ2-7, with TRBD1 identical over 9 bases. V lost 7 bases and J lost 3; bases outside the gene matches: 10. This CDR3 has 15 amino acids. CDR3 sequence: CASNGAGTGFYEQYF. The CDR3 DNA reads TGTGCCAGCAATGGGGCCGGGACAGGGTTCTACGAGCAGTACTTC.

As concerns this clonotype: The junction departs from the called germline gene at one end, perhaps through a read error. The J gene is TRBJ2-3, the V gene TRBV19, with D perhaps matching TRBD2 (6 bases). The CDR3 sequence is 14 residues long. Germline CDR1 is LNHDA and CDR2 is SQIVND (reference sequence). CDR3 nucleotides: TGTGTCAGTAGTAACAGAGGGAGGTCAGATACGCAGTATTTT. Translation: CVSSNRGRSDTQYF.

CDR3 DNA sequence: TGCAGCCTTGGTGTACAGGGTCGTGAGCAGTTCTTC. Translated, it gives CSLGVQGREQFF. This rearrangement joins TRBV29-1 to TRBJ2-1; D might be TRBD1 (6 bases). Germline V gene sequence: CDR1 SQVTM, CDR2 ANQGSEA. Trimming took off 8 bases at V and 9 bases at J, with 17 bases between the two ends. The CDR3 has 12 amino acids.

Of note for this clonotype: One junction end disagrees with the germline gene, perhaps due to a read error. This chain links TRBV2 with TRBJ2-6; D is perhaps TRBD1 (5 bases). Per germline, CDR1 SNHLY and CDR2 FYNNEI. The CDR3 consists of 15 residues. The CDR3 protein is CASSELRSGANVQTF. DNA for the CDR3: TGTGCCAGCAGTGAATTGCGCTCTGGGGCCAACGTCCAGACTTTC.